This T cell receptor beta chain was profiled in a study of T cells after yellow fever vaccination. Looking at the study overall: For low cell numbers, libraries were made with SMART-Seq v4 Ultra Low Input. Study-wide findings and caveats: Faster peaking, at day 5 versus 15, marked a secondary response that was weaker. Repertoires obtained by FACS sorting could include abundant clonotypes that entered as contaminants from the bulk population.

As to this clonotype: Its antigen is unknown.

Germline lookup yields CDR1 LNHNV and CDR2 YYDKDF (reference sequence). The CDR3 loop spans 14 amino acids. Between the trimmed V and J ends, which lost 5 bases and 4 bases, there was a span of 15 bases. Each CDR3 protein gets one entry after TCRdb re-called the 5' RACE reads with MiXCR. Among 250,000 to 300,000 distinct CDR3 sequences, 13% were seen once, and the ten largest hold roughly 0.5%. The receptor was derived from a young man who received the YFV17D yellow fever vaccine. The V and J genes are TRBV15 and TRBJ2-7; D gene uncertain. The sample was CD4+ T cells sorted from PBMCs, taken 45 days after the yellow fever booster vaccination. DNA of the CDR3: TGTGCCACCAGCGCCTCCGTGGATCGGTACGAGCAGTACTTC. This codes for CATSASVDRYEQYF.